Each of the 14 T cell receptor beta chains below was sequenced from the same sample in a study of shared clonotypes between healthy human individuals. Clones were read by immunoSEQ multiplex PCR, and TCRdb kept only the in-frame ones, dropping some. The table has about 2.3 million clones, 85% to 95% seen once. Sequencing input: naive CD4+ T cells from PBMCs. This sample's subset: CD45RA+ positively selected. The receptor set was obtained from a man aged 18 to 30 in good health. Some clones in this sample may be carry-over from other donors' samples.

The chain combines TRBV20-1 with TRBJ2-7; D is ambiguous. V was clipped by 4 bases and J by 7 bases, with 8 bases between them. The CDR3 sequence is 10 residues long. Germline V lookup: CDR1 DFQATT, CDR2 SNEGSKA (reference sequence). The CDR3 spells CSATPEEQYF. The CDR3 coding sequence is TGCAGTGCTACCCCGGAGGAGCAGTACTTC.

The V gene is TRBV9, the J gene TRBJ2-1; D is unresolved. The V gene's germline CDR1 is SGDLS and CDR2 YYNGEE. Trimming pared 0 bases from V and 13 bases from J, leaving 11 bases between. The CDR3 contains 12 residues. The DNA of the CDR3 is TGTGCCAGCAGCGTAGGTCCGACCCCTCAGTTCTTC. Translated, it gives CASSVGPTPQFF.

The J gene is TRBJ1-3, the V gene TRBV19; D is possibly TRBD1 (6 bases). V shed 7 bases and J shed 0 bases, with 10 bases lying between them. Germline V gene lookup returns CDR1 LNHDA and CDR2 SQIVND (reference sequence). The CDR3 is 14 residues long. The CDR3 DNA follows: TGTGCCAGTATCGACAGGAACTCTGGAAACACCATATATTTT. Translated: CASIDRNSGNTIYF.

This clone was detected once. This rearrangement joins TRBV5-1 to TRBJ2-1; 13 nucleotides line up with TRBD2. The germline V gene encodes CDR1 SGHRS and CDR2 YFSETQ. J gave up 8 bases and V 5 bases, and 10 bases lay outside the gene matches. This CDR3 spans 16 amino acids. The DNA of the CDR3 is TGCGCCAGCAGGACACTAGCGGGAGGGCCGTTTGATGAGCAGTTCTTC. Its protein is CASRTLAGGPFDEQFF.

The rearrangement uses TRBV7-3 and TRBJ2-7; weak D call: TRBD2 (6 bases). The CDR3 length is 15 residues. Germline-derived CDR1 and CDR2 are SGHTA and FQGTGA. The V and J ends lost 4 bases and 1 base respectively, with 14 bases between them. Here the CDR3 DNA reads TGTGCCAGCAGCTCCACAAGACTAGTTTCCTACGAGCAGTACTTC. As protein: CASSSTRLVSYEQYF.

The chain recombines TRBV5-6 with TRBJ2-5; D gene ambiguous. The CDR3 is 12 residues long. From germline, CDR1 is SGHDT and CDR2 YYEEEE. Trimming cost V 4 bases and J 5 bases, with 9 bases left between them. DNA for the CDR3: TGTGCCAGCAGCCGGACCCCCGAGACCCAGTACTTC. Translation: CASSRTPETQYF.

The rearrangement uses TRBV4-1 and TRBJ2-5; 11 bases align to TRBD2. Germline V gives CDR1 MGHRA, CDR2 YSYEKL. V lost 2 bases, J lost 5 bases, and 4 bases stayed unmatched. CDR3 length: 15 residues. CDR3: CASSQWTSGRETQYF. CDR3 sequence (DNA): TGCGCCAGCAGCCAATGGACTAGCGGGCGGGAGACCCAGTACTTC.

The chain uses TRBV30 and TRBJ2-5, with D uncertain. Per the germline V gene, CDR1 is GTSNPN and CDR2 is SVGIG (reference sequence). The V and J ends lost 1 base and 4 bases respectively, with 7 bases between them. The CDR3 has 12 residues. The CDR3 DNA reads TGTGCCTGGAGTGAGGAGAGAGAGACCCAGTACTTC. This translates into CAWSEERETQYF.

CDR3 region: CASSPRGEFPSRPLHF. The CDR3 DNA is TGTGCCAGCAGTCCCCGCGGGGAGTTCCCCTCTCGCCCCCTCCACTTT. The chain links TRBV28 to TRBJ1-6; D remains ambiguous. CDR3 length: 16 amino acids. V lost 5 bases and J lost 13, with 24 bases in between. Germline assignment: CDR1 MDHEN and CDR2 SYDVKM.

On this clone itself: Distinct nucleotide sequences in the sample also encode this CDR3. The rearrangement links TRBV25-1 to TRBJ2-2; D gene ambiguous. This CDR3 is built from 13 residues. CDR1 and CDR2 from the germline V gene are MGHDK and SYGVNS. The V end lost 7 bases, the J end lost 0 bases, and 6 bases lay between the germline ends. The CDR3: CASTEANTGELFF. The CDR3 nucleotides are TGTGCCAGCACCGAGGCGAACACCGGGGAGCTGTTTTTT.

This chain links TRBV5-1 with TRBJ2-7; D is ambiguous. Germline V gene lookup returns CDR1 SGHRS and CDR2 YFSETQ. The length of the CDR3 is 11 residues. Deletions cut 3 bases from V and 5 bases from J, with 6 bases between. CDR3 sequence (DNA): TGCGCCAGCAGCTACTTCAACGAGCAGTACTTC. As protein: CASSYFNEQYF.

The CDR3 coding sequence is TGTGCCACCAGCCAAAGGGACAAATCCTACGAGCAGTACTTC. Translated: CATSQRDKSYEQYF. V and J are TRBV15 and TRBJ2-7; D is possibly TRBD1 (6 bases). This CDR3 is built from 14 residues. The germline V gene encodes CDR1 LNHNV and CDR2 YYDKDF (reference sequence). V was clipped by 5 bases and J by 1 base, with 12 bases between them.

The CDR3 DNA reads as TGTGCCAGCAGTCAAAGTGGGTACACTGAAGCTTTCTTT. It specifies CASSQSGYTEAFF. The genes are TRBV7-3 and TRBJ1-1; D not resolved. This CDR3 comprises 13 residues. Trimming left V 6 bases short and J 3 bases short, with 11 bases between. Per germline, CDR1 SGHTA and CDR2 FQGTGA.

The gene calls are TRBV9 and TRBJ1-2; tentative D call: TRBD1 (6 bases). This CDR3 is built from 15 residues. V dropped 3 bases and J dropped 5 bases, with 17 bases sitting between them. The germline V gene has CDR1 SGDLS and CDR2 YYNGEE. The CDR3: CASSESSVTGYGYTF. DNA of the CDR3: TGTGCCAGCAGCGAATCATCAGTGACAGGATATGGCTACACCTTC.